Below, 8 T cell receptor beta chains from the same sample are listed, as sequenced in a study of response to subunit inactivated influenza vaccine. MiXCR was run by TCRdb on the RT-PCR reads, yielding one entry per CDR3 protein. The sample yields hundreds of thousands of distinct CDR3 sequences, roughly 13% seen once. Sequencing was performed on PBMCs from blood, taken around seven weeks after vaccination. The receptors were gathered from a man aged 50-60 years who received an inactivated influenza vaccine.

The chain carries TRBV10-3 and TRBJ2-5; D gene uncertain. The V end lost 0 bases, the J end lost 5 bases, and 10 bases lay between the germline ends. The CDR3 is 14 amino acids. CDR1 ENHRY and CDR2 SYGVKD come from the germline V gene. The DNA of the CDR3 is TGTGCCATCAGTGAGTCGTCGTTAGTGGAGACCCAGTACTTC. It specifies CAISESSLVETQYF.

This clonotype was counted many times. The chain uses TRBV12-3 or TRBV12-4 and TRBJ1-4; D remains ambiguous. The V gene lost 3 bases and the J gene lost 0 bases, with 8 bases spanning the gap. This CDR3 has 15 amino acids. DNA for the CDR3: TGTGCCAGCAGTTTTTCAGCCCCAACTAATGAAAAACTGTTTTTT. It translates to CASSFSAPTNEKLFF.

This clonotype has a handful of counts. The J gene is TRBJ2-3, the V gene TRBV29-1; tentatively, D is TRBD2 (5 bases). This CDR3 has 15 amino acids. The V end lost 5 bases, the J end lost 0 bases, and 15 bases lay between the germline ends. Germline CDR1 is SQVTM and CDR2 is ANQGSEA. The CDR3 region has the DNA TGCAGCGTTCGCCCCTTGGGAGTGAGCACAGATACGCAGTATTTT. Translation gives CSVRPLGVSTDTQYF.

In this sample, this clonotype turned up many times. The chain uses TRBV20-1 and TRBJ1-1; 10 nucleotides align to TRBD1. V was clipped by 6 bases and J by 1 base; unmatched bases: 11. Germline values: CDR1 DFQATT, CDR2 SNEGSKA (reference sequence). This CDR3 region has 16 residues. This CDR3 reads CSALGDRGERNTEAFF. The CDR3 DNA sequence: TGCAGTGCGCTGGGGGACAGGGGAGAGAGGAACACTGAAGCTTTCTTT.

There are a few counts of this clonotype. The V gene is TRBV5-1, the J gene TRBJ2-3, with no clear D. The ends were cut back, 1 base at V and 0 bases at J, with 6 bases in the middle. This CDR3 spans 14 amino acids. Germline CDR1 is SGHRS and CDR2 is YFSETQ. CDR3 coding DNA: TGCGCCAGCAGCTTGTTTGCCAGCACAGATACGCAGTATTTT. As protein: CASSLFASTDTQYF.

This clonotype was picked up a small number of times. The rearrangement joins TRBV20-1 to TRBJ1-2, with a weak D call TRBD1 (6 bases). The V end was cut by 6 bases, the J end by 4 bases, with 18 bases between. The CDR3 runs 14 residues. The germline CDR1 and CDR2 sequences are DFQATT and SNEGSKA (reference sequence). CDR3 loop: CSAAGGALGYGYTF. CDR3 in DNA: TGCAGTGCCGCGGGGGGGGCGCTTGGCTATGGCTACACCTTC.

This clonotype was seen many times. This chain joins TRBV12-3 or TRBV12-4 and TRBJ2-5; 8 nucleotides align to TRBD2. The CDR3 length is 14 residues. Losses at the gene ends were 3 bases for V and 5 bases for J; bases not matched to a gene: 5. In DNA form, the CDR3 reads TGTGCCAGCAGTTTCGGGGGGGCCTGGGAGACCCAGTACTTC. It yields the protein CASSFGGAWETQYF.

This clonotype was counted a few times. This chain uses TRBV4-1 with TRBJ2-5; 8 nucleotides agree with TRBD1. The trim removed 0 bases at V and 9 bases at J, leaving 9 bases unmatched. CDR3 length equals 15 residues. The germline V gene encodes CDR1 MGHRA and CDR2 YSYEKL. The CDR3 spells CASSQEYRGDRPQYF. CDR3 bases: TGCGCCAGCAGCCAAGAATACAGGGGGGACCGTCCCCAGTACTTC.